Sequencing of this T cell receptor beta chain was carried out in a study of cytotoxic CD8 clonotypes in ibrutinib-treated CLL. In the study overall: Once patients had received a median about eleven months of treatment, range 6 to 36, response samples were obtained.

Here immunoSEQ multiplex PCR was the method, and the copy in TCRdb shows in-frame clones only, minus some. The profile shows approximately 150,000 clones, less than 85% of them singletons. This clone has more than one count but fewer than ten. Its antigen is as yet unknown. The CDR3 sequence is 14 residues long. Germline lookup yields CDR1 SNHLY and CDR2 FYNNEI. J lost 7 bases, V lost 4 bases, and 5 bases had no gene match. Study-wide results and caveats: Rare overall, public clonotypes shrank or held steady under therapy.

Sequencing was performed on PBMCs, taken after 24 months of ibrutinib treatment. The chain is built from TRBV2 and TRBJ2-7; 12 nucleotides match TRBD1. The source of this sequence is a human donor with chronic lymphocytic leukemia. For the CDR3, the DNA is TGTGCCAGCAGTGGGGACAGGGGGCGAGGAGAGCAGTACTTC. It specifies CASSGDRGRGEQYF. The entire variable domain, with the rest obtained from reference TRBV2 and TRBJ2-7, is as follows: EPEVTQTPSHQVTQMGQEVILRCVPISNHLYFYWYRQILGQKVEFLVSFYNNEISEKSEIFDDQFSVERPDGSNFTLKIRSTKLEDSAMYFCASSGDRGRGEQYFGPGTRLTVT.